This T cell receptor (beta chain) was captured by sequencing in a study of T cell responses to AZD1222 COVID-19 vaccine. Repertoires were generated with immunoSEQ multiplex PCR, while TCRdb's copy carries only in-frame clones and drops some. The data hold roughly 100,000 clones, with 85% to 90% observed a single time. This CDR3 is 12 amino acids long. Trimming shortened V by 3 bases and J by 0 bases, and 2 bases separated the two germline ends. Germline loops: CDR1 SGHTA, CDR2 FQGNSA. The chain uses TRBV7-2 and TRBJ1-1; the D is unclear. The sequence was obtained from an adult in good health. The sample in question was peripheral blood, obtained on day 0 of AZD1222 vaccination. CDR3 amino acids: CASSFLNTEAFF. In DNA form, the CDR3 reads TGTGCCAGCAGCTTTCTGAACACTGAAGCTTTCTTT.